This T cell receptor (beta chain) was retrieved from a study of shared clonotypes between healthy human individuals. Study-wide results and caveats: Naive CD4 clonotype sharing across several donors was around 5%. Unshared clonotypes carried lower generation probabilities than those common to all four donors.

A remark on this clone: Its specificity is not known.

Some clones are missing from TCRdb's copy, which holds only in-frame ones; the method was immunoSEQ multiplex PCR. The data show about 1 million clones, around 78% seen once. Caucasian adults living in Nashville, Tennessee, provided all samples. The specimen was memory CD4+ T cells from PBMCs. As to subset: CD45RA-negative fraction. The sequence came from a man aged 18 to 30 in good health. Some clones in this sample may be carry-over from other donors' samples.

The DNA of the CDR3 is TGTGCCAGCAGTTTAAACGGCAGGAATTCACCCCTCCACTTT. Translating it yields CASSLNGRNSPLHF. The chain is built from TRBV28 and TRBJ1-6, with D unresolved. Trimming pared 2 bases from V and 7 bases from J, leaving 9 bases between. This CDR3 has 14 amino acids. CDR1 and CDR2 (germline): MDHEN, SYDVKM.